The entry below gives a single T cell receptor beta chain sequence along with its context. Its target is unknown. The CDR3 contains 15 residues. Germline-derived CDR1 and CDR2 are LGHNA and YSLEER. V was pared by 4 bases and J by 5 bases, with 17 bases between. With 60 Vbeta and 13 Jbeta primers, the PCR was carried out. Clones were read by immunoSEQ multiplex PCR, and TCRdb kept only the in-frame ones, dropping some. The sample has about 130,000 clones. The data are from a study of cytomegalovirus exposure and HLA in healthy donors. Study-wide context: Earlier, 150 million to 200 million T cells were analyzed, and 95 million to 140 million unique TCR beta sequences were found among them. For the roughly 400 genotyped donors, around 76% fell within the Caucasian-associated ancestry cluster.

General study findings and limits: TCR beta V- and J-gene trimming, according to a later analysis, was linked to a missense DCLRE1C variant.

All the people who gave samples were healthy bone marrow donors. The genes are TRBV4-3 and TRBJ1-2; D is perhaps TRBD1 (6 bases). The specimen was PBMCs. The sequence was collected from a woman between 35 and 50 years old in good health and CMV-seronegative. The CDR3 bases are TGCGCCAGCAGCCTTACTTTGGGGGCAGGTTATGGCTACACCTTC. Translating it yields CASSLTLGAGYGYTF.